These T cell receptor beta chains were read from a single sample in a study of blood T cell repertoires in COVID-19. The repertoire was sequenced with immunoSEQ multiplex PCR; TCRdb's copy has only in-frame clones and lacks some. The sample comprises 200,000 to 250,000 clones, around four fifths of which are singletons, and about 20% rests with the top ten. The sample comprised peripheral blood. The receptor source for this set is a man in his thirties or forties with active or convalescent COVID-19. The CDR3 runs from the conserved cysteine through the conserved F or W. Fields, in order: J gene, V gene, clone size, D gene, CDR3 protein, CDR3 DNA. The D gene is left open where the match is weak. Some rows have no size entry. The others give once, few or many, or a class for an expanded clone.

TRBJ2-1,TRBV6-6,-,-,CASSPGAAYNEQFF,TGTGCCAGCAGCCCTGGTGCGGCGTACAATGAGCAGTTCTTC
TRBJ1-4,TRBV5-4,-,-,CASSLGRSTNEKLFF,TGTGCCAGCAGCTTGGGCAGGTCAACTAATGAAAAACTGTTTTTT
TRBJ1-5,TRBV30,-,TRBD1,CASSGTGGLSPQHF,TGTGCCTCCTCCGGGACAGGGGGCCTTTCGCCCCAGCATTTT
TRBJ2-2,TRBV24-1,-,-,CATRLGGTGELFF,TGTGCCACCAGGTTAGGGGGCACCGGGGAGCTGTTTTTT
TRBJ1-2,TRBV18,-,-,CASSADISSGYTF,TGTGCCAGCTCAGCGGACATATCTTCTGGCTACACCTTC
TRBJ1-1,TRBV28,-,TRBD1,CASSFLDRTNTEAFF,TGTGCCAGCAGTTTCCTGGACAGGACCAACACTGAAGCTTTCTTT
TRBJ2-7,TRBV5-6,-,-,CASSFGPTSSYEQYF,TGTGCCAGCAGCTTCGGACCAACTAGCTCCTACGAGCAGTACTTC
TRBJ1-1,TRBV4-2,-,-,CASSQERRTEAFF,TGTGCCAGCAGCCAAGAGAGGAGGACTGAAGCTTTCTTT
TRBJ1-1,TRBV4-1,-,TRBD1,CASSPTPDRGDTEAFF,TGCGCCAGCAGCCCCACTCCCGACAGGGGGGACACTGAAGCTTTCTTT
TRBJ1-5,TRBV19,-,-,CASLDGGARSNQPQHF,TGTGCCAGTCTCGATGGCGGAGCTAGGAGCAATCAGCCCCAGCATTTT
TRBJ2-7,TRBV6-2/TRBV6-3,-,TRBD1,CASSRPGQVFYEQYF,TGTGCCAGCAGCCGCCCGGGACAGGTTTTCTACGAGCAGTACTTC
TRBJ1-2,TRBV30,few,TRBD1,CACTDRGVGYTF,TGTGCCTGCACCGACAGGGGAGTAGGCTACACCTTC
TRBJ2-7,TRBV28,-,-,CASSLQGGVQVRTYEQYF,TGTGCCAGCAGTTTGCAAGGGGGGGTCCAGGTTAGGACCTACGAGCAGTACTTC
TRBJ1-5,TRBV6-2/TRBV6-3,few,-,CASSYSGVRSNQPQHF,TGTGCCAGCAGTTACTCAGGGGTCAGGAGCAATCAGCCCCAGCATTTT
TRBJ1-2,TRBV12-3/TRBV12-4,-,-,CASSELGEGGYTF,TGTGCCAGCAGTGAACTCGGGGAAGGTGGCTACACCTTC
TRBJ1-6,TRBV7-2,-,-,CASSDRREAPLHF,TGTGCCAGCAGCGATCGCAGGGAAGCACCCCTCCACTTT
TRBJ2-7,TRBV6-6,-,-,CASSYGLTGSPYEQYF,TGTGCCAGCAGTTACGGATTAACAGGGTCCCCCTACGAGCAGTACTTC
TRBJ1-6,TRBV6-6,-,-,CASSQTGFSSYNSPLHF,TGTGCCAGCAGTCAGACGGGGTTTAGCTCCTATAATTCACCCCTCCACTTT
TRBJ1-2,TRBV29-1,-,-,CSVEEPWQGPSLNYGYTF,TGCAGCGTTGAAGAACCGTGGCAGGGGCCGTCCCTTAACTATGGCTACACCTTC
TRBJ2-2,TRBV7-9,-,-,CASSLGSSRVTGELFF,TGTGCCAGCAGCTTAGGATCTAGTAGAGTCACCGGGGAGCTGTTTTTT
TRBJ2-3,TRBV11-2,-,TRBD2,CASSLGGRNFAADTQYF,TGTGCCAGCAGCTTAGGCGGGAGGAACTTCGCGGCAGATACGCAGTATTTT
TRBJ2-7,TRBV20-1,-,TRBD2,CSARDKRGKYEQYF,TGCAGTGCTCGTGATAAGCGGGGGAAATACGAGCAGTACTTC
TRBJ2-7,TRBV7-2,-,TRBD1,CASSLGTGGESSYEQYF,TGTGCCAGCAGCTTAGGGACAGGGGGGGAAAGCTCCTACGAGCAGTACTTC
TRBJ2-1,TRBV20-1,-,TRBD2,CSASHTGTSGFF,TGCAGTGCTAGTCACACCGGGACTAGCGGGTTCTTC
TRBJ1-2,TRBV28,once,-,CASSETGDNYGYTF,TGTGCCAGCAGTGAGACAGGAGATAACTATGGCTACACCTTC
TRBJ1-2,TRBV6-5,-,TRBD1,CASTRGQPLYGYTF,TGTGCCAGCACTAGGGGACAGCCTCTCTATGGCTACACCTTC
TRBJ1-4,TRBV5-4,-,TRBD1,CASSLGTGAEKLFF,TGTGCCAGCAGCTTGGGGACAGGGGCTGAAAAACTGTTTTTT
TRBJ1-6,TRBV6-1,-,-,CASSDWANSPLHF,TGTGCCAGCAGTGATTGGGCCAATTCACCCCTCCACTTT
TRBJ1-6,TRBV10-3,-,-,CATWTGLGSYNSPLHF,TGTGCCACCTGGACGGGGTTAGGGTCCTATAATTCACCCCTCCACTTT
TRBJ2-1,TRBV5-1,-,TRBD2,CASSWTSGSPAYNEQFF,TGCGCCAGCAGTTGGACTAGCGGGAGCCCCGCCTACAATGAGCAGTTCTTC
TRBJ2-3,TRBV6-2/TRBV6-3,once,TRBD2,CASSDRGVADTQYF,TGTGCCAGCAGCGACCGGGGGGTCGCAGATACGCAGTATTTT
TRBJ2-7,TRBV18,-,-,CASSPRTTSSYEQYF,TGTGCCAGCTCACCACGGACTACCAGCTCCTACGAGCAGTACTTC
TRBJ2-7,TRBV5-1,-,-,CASSLDSRVDEQYF,TGCGCCAGCAGCTTGGACAGCCGTGTCGACGAGCAGTACTTC
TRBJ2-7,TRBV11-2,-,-,CASSRRSGKGYEQYF,TGTGCCAGCAGCCGGCGGTCGGGGAAAGGCTACGAGCAGTACTTC
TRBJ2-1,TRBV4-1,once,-,CASSQERNEQFF,TGCGCCAGCAGCCAAGAGAGGAATGAGCAGTTCTTC
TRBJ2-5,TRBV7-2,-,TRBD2,CASSLVKAGETQYF,TGTGCCAGCAGCTTAGTGAAAGCGGGGGAGACCCAGTACTTC
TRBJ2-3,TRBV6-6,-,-,CASSYPPGSTDTQYF,TGTGCCAGCAGTTACCCGCCGGGTAGCACAGATACGCAGTATTTT
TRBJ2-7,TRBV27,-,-,CASSLMSDAAYEQYF,TGTGCCAGCAGTTTAATGTCAGACGCGGCCTACGAGCAGTACTTC
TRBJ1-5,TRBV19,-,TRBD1,CASSTGDRTQPQHF,TGTGCCAGTAGCACAGGGGATAGGACTCAGCCCCAGCATTTT
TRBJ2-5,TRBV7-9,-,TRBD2,CASTLAGVETQYF,TGTGCCAGCACACTAGCGGGGGTTGAGACCCAGTACTTC
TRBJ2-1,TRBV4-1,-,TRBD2,CASSPRTSGSTRGEQFF,TGCGCCAGCAGCCCTAGAACTAGCGGGAGTACCCGGGGTGAGCAGTTCTTC
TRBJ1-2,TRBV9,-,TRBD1,CASSVEDRGYGYTF,TGTGCCAGCAGCGTAGAGGACAGGGGCTATGGCTACACCTTC